The 19 T cell receptor beta chains below all came from one sample that was sequenced in a study of T cell repertoires in aging, cancer and after chemotherapy. TRB rearrangements spanning V, D and J were amplified using mixed TRB-A/B primers. From the multiplex PCR reads, TCRdb called clonotypes with MiXCR, one entry per CDR3 protein. The data hold 9,500 to 15,000 distinct CDR3 sequences, with approximately 30% observed a single time. Peripheral blood genomic DNA, not sorted cells or RNA, was the template. Sequenced sample: blood. Receptors were obtained from a human donor in good health. The donor label of this sample is uncertain.

This clonotype was seen only a few times. The chain carries TRBV5-6 and TRBJ2-6; D tentatively fits TRBD1 or TRBD2 (5 bases each). The CDR3 spans 14 residues. V shed 1 base and J shed 4 bases, with 6 bases lying between them. CDR1 SGHDT and CDR2 YYEEEE come from the germline V gene. CDR3 in amino acids: CASSLWGGANVLTF. The CDR3 DNA reads as TGTGCCAGCAGCTTGTGGGGGGGGGCCAACGTCCTGACTTTC.

The chain joins TRBV30 to TRBJ2-1; D is possibly TRBD1 or TRBD2 (5 bases each). V lost 5 bases to trimming and J lost 12 bases, with 14 bases between them. This CDR3 is 11 amino acids long. Germline CDR1 and CDR2: GTSNPN and SVGIG (reference sequence). This CDR3 reads CAWDLRDGQFF. For the CDR3, the DNA is TGTGCCTGGGACCTCCGGGACGGGCAGTTCTTC. The complete variable domain, with remaining parts taken from reference TRBV30 and TRBJ2-1, reads SQTIHQWPATLVQPVGSPLSLECTVEGTSNPNLYWYRQAAGRGLQLLFYSVGIGQISSEVPQNLSASRPQDRQFILSSKKLLLSDSGFYLCAWDLRDGQFFGPGTRLTVL.

The genes are TRBV6-5 and TRBJ1-1; D is perhaps TRBD1 (5 bases). The V gene's germline CDR1 is MNHEY and CDR2 SVGAGI. The CDR3 consists of 15 residues. V lost 7 bases to trimming and J lost 4 bases, with 19 bases between them. The CDR3 DNA reads TGTGCCAGCACCCCCACCCCCGGGGCGGGCACTGAAGCTTTCTTT. Its translation is CASTPTPGAGTEAFF.

A few counts support this clonotype. The chain joins TRBV6-6 to TRBJ1-6; tentative D call: TRBD1 (6 bases). There are 14 residues in the CDR3. The germline gives CDR1 MNHNY, CDR2 SVGAGI (reference sequence). V was pared by 2 bases and J by 10 bases, with 12 bases between. CDR3: CASSYGGGRSPLHF. The CDR3 nucleotides read TGTGCCAGCAGTTACGGCGGGGGCAGGTCACCCCTCCACTTT.

This clonotype has a handful of counts. This chain uses TRBV6-5 with TRBJ1-2, with D tentatively TRBD1 (5 bases). Germline-derived CDR1 and CDR2 are MNHEY and SVGAGI. V lost 5 bases, J lost 6 bases, and 10 bases lay in between. CDR3 size: 12 residues. CDR3 protein: CASSTTGHGYTF. In DNA, the CDR3 is TGTGCCAGCAGTACAACAGGCCATGGCTACACCTTC.

This clonotype was seen a few times. V usage is TRBV19 and J usage is TRBJ1-4; unclear D gene. Deletions cut 4 bases from V and 5 bases from J, with 11 bases between. Germline V gene data show CDR1 as LNHDA and CDR2 as SQIVND (reference sequence). This CDR3 has 14 residues. Here the CDR3 reads CASSTVATNEKLFF. CDR3 coding DNA: TGTGCCAGTAGTACGGTGGCGACAAATGAAAAACTGTTTTTT. Filled out from reference TRBV19 and TRBJ1-4, the complete variable domain reads DGGITQSPKYLFRKEGQNVTLSCEQNLNHDAMYWYRQDPGQGLRLIYYSQIVNDFQKGDIAEGYSVSREKKESFPLTVTSAQKNPTAFYLCASSTVATNEKLFFGSGTQLSVL.

The chain is built from TRBV12-3 or TRBV12-4 and TRBJ2-5, with D unresolved. Trimming shortened V by 5 bases and J by 1 base, and 8 bases separated the two germline ends. This CDR3 region has 13 residues. CDR3 protein: CASSRVPQETQYF. DNA of the CDR3: TGTGCCAGCAGTCGGGTTCCCCAAGAGACCCAGTACTTC.

The chain has TRBV6-1 and TRBJ2-7; D call uncertain. In germline, CDR1 is MNHNS, CDR2 SASEGT. The CDR3 extends over 18 amino acids. Trimming pared 6 bases from V and 1 base from J, leaving 25 bases between. CDR3 sequence reads: CASSPDWRWAQTSYEQYF. Written as DNA, the CDR3 is TGTGCCAGCAGCCCCGACTGGCGGTGGGCACAAACTTCCTACGAGCAGTACTTC.

This clonotype was detected only a few times. The gene calls are TRBV5-4 and TRBJ2-3, with 7 positions matching TRBD2. The CDR3 totals 14 residues. Per germline, CDR1 SGHNT and CDR2 YYREEE (reference sequence). V lost 9 bases and J lost 3; bases outside the gene matches: 10. Here the CDR3 reads CATRTGGATDTQYF. In DNA, the CDR3 is TGTGCCACCCGTACGGGAGGAGCAACAGATACGCAGTATTTT. The full variable domain, its missing parts supplied by reference TRBV5-4 and TRBJ2-3, is ETGVTQSPTHLIKTRGQQVTLRCSSQSGHNTVSWYQQALGQGPQFIFQYYREEENGRGNFPPRFSGLQFPNYSSELNVNALELDDSALYLCATRTGGATDTQYFGPGTRLTVL.

In this sample, this clonotype is medium-sized. The chain joins TRBV19 to TRBJ2-2, with D perhaps TRBD2 (5 bases). This CDR3 has 14 amino acids. CDR1 and CDR2 from the germline V gene are LNHDA and SQIVND (reference sequence). V lost 6 bases and J 1 base, leaving 9 bases between the germline ends. The CDR3 protein is CASRTTVNTGELFF. CDR3 bases: TGTGCCAGTAGGACTACAGTGAACACCGGGGAGCTGTTTTTT.

A few counts support this clonotype. The chain carries TRBV5-5 and TRBJ2-2, with 9 nucleotides matching TRBD2. J was trimmed by 4 bases and V by 6 bases; bases with no gene match: 13. Germline V CDR1 and CDR2: SGHKS, YYEKEE (reference sequence). This CDR3 has 17 residues. Here the CDR3 DNA reads TGTGCCAGCACCTTTAGTTTTAGCGGGGGCATCACCGGGGAGCTGTTTTTT. Translating it yields CASTFSFSGGITGELFF. Together with reference TRBV5-5 and TRBJ2-2, the CDR3 gives the full variable domain: DAGVTQSPTHLIKTRGQQVTLRCSPISGHKSVSWYQQVLGQGPQFIFQYYEKEERGRGNFPDRFSARQFPNYSSELNVNALLLGDSALYLCASTFSFSGGITGELFFGEGSRLTVL.

This clonotype was observed a handful of times. CDR3 protein: CASSLVAGANTDTQYF. CDR3 nucleotide sequence: TGTGCCAGCAGCTTGGTAGCGGGGGCCAACACAGATACGCAGTATTTT. V usage is TRBV7-2 and J usage is TRBJ2-3, with TRBD2 matching 9 bases. V dropped 3 bases and J dropped 2; count of bases not matched to a gene: 6. The germline CDR1 and CDR2 sequences are SGHTA and FQGNSA. The CDR3 is 16 residues long.

This clonotype rates as medium-sized. V is TRBV5-5 and J is TRBJ2-5; 7 bases map to TRBD2. The length of the CDR3 is 11 residues. J lost 5 bases, V lost 5 bases, and 0 bases had no gene match. Germline values: CDR1 SGHKS, CDR2 YYEKEE (reference sequence). In DNA form, the CDR3 reads TGTGCCAGCAGACTAGCGGAGACCCAGTACTTC. It is translated as CASRLAETQYF.

The gene calls are TRBV29-1 and TRBJ2-7, with D uncertain. CDR1 is SQVTM and CDR2 is ANQGSEA in the germline V gene. This CDR3 has 14 amino acids. Deletions cut 1 base from V and 5 bases from J, with 15 bases between. CDR3 sequence: CSVEAQNSVHEQYF. In DNA form, the CDR3 reads TGCAGCGTTGAAGCCCAGAATTCAGTGCACGAGCAGTACTTC.

By its share, this clonotype is medium-sized. The V and J genes are TRBV15 and TRBJ2-2, with D uncertain. In germline, CDR1 is LNHNV, CDR2 YYDKDF (reference sequence). V was shortened by 1 base and J by 1 base, with 7 bases between the two germline ends. This CDR3 is 15 amino acids long. The CDR3, as DNA: TGTGCCACCAGCAGAGCACCCCGGAACACCGGGGAGCTGTTTTTT. Its translation: CATSRAPRNTGELFF.

Within the sample, this clonotype is medium-sized. The CDR3 coding sequence is TGCAGCGTTGACCTAGCGGGGGTGGGGGCCGAGCAGTACTTC. Protein product: CSVDLAGVGAEQYF. The chain links TRBV29-1 to TRBJ2-7; 10 positions agree with TRBD2. Trimming took 3 bases from V and 6 from J; bases not matched to a gene: 8. There are 14 residues in the CDR3. Germline CDR1 and CDR2: SQVTM and ANQGSEA.

By frequency in the sample, this clonotype is medium-sized (0.01 to 0.1%). The rearrangement joins TRBV29-1 to TRBJ1-1; 7 bases match TRBD1. The CDR3 runs to 13 residues. Trimming at V came to 1 base and at J to 6 bases, leaving 5 bases not matched to a gene. Germline V gene data show CDR1 as SQVTM and CDR2 as ANQGSEA. CDR3 protein: CSVEGQGGAEAFF. CDR3 sequence (DNA): TGCAGCGTTGAAGGACAGGGTGGGGCTGAAGCTTTCTTT.

The J gene is TRBJ2-3, the V gene TRBV6-5, with 14 bases identical to TRBD2. CDR3 size: 17 residues. V trimming: 3 bases; J trimming: 5 bases; junction bases outside the gene matches: 7. Germline V gives CDR1 MNHEY, CDR2 SVGAGI. As DNA, the CDR3 is TGTGCCAGCAGTTATTTCGGACTAGCGGGAGGTTTAGATACGCAGTATTTT. It codes for CASSYFGLAGGLDTQYF.

In its sample, this clonotype ranks as medium-sized. The CDR3 DNA reads as TGCAGCTTATACAGGGTCCAAGAGACCCAGTACTTC. Translation gives CSLYRVQETQYF. The chain combines TRBV29-1 with TRBJ2-5; the D gene is possibly TRBD1 (6 bases). Germline V gene data show CDR1 as SQVTM and CDR2 as ANQGSEA. This CDR3 region has 12 residues. V dropped 8 bases and J dropped 1 base, with 11 bases sitting between them.